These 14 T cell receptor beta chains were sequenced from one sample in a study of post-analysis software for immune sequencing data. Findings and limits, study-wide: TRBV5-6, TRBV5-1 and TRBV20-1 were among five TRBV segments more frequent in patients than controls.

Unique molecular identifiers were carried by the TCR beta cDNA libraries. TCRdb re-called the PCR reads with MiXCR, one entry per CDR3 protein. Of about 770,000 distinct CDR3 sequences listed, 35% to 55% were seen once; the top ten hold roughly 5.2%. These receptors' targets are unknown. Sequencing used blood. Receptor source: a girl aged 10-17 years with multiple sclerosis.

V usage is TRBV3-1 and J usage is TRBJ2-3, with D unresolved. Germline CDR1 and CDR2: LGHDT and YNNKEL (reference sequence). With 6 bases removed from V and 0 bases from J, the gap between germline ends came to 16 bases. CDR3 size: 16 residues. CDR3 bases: TGTGCCAGCAGGGACGTCGGGTCCTCTAGCACAGATACGCAGTATTTT. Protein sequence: CASRDVGSSSTDTQYF.

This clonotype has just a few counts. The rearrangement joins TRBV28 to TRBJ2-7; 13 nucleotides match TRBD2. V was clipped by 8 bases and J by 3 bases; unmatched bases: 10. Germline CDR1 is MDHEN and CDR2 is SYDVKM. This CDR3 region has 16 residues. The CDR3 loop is CASRLAGGTWGYEQYF. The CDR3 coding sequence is TGTGCCAGCCGACTAGCGGGAGGTACTTGGGGCTACGAGCAGTACTTC.

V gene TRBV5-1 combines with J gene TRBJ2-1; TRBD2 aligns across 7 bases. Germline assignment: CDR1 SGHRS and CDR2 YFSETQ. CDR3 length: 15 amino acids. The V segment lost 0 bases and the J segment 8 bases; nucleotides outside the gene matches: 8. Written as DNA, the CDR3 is TGCGCCAGCAGCTTGGTGTCAGCGGGAAGTGATGAGCAGTTCTTC. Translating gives CASSLVSAGSDEQFF.

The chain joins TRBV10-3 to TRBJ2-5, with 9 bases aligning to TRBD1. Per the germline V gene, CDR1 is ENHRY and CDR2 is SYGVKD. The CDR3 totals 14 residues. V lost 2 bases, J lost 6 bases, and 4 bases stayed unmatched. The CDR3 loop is CAISEGDRVKTQYF. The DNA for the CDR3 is TGTGCCATCAGTGAGGGGGACAGGGTGAAGACCCAGTACTTC.

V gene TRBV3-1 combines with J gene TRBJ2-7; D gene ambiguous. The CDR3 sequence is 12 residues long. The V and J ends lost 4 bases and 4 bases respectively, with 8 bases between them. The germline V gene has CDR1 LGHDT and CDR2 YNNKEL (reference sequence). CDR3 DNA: TGTGCCAGCAGCCCACACGGGTACGAGCAGTACTTC. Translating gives CASSPHGYEQYF.

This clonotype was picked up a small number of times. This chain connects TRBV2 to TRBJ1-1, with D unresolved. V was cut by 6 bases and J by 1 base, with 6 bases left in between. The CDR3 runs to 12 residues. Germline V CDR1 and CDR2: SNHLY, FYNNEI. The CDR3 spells CASRAWNTEAFF. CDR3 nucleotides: TGTGCCAGCAGGGCGTGGAACACTGAAGCTTTCTTT.

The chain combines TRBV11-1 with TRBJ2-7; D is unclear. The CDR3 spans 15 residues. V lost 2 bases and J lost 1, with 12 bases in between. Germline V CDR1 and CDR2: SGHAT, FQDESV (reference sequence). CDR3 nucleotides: TGTGCCAGCAGCTTAAATGGAGACGAGTCCTACGAGCAGTACTTC. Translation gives CASSLNGDESYEQYF.

The CDR3 bases are TGCAGCGTTGAAGGGGGACTGCTGACTAGCACAGATACGCAGTATTTT. Residues: CSVEGGLLTSTDTQYF. V and J are TRBV29-1 and TRBJ2-3; D is perhaps TRBD2 (6 bases). The CDR3 extends over 16 amino acids. With 1 base removed from V and 0 bases from J, the gap between germline ends came to 14 bases. Germline V gene data show CDR1 as SQVTM and CDR2 as ANQGSEA.

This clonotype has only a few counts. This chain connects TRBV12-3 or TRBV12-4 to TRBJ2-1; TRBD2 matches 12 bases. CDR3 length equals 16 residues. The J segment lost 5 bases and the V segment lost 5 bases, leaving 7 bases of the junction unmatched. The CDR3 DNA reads TGTGCCAGCAGTCTGAGACTAGCGGGAGTGAACAATGAGCAGTTCTTC. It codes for CASSLRLAGVNNEQFF.

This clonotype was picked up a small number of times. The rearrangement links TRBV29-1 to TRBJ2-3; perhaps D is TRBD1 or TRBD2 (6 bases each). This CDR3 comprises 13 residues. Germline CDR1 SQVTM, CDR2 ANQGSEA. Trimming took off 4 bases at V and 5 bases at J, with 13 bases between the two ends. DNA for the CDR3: TGCAGCGTTGGGGGGGCGGTCGGAGATACGCAGTATTTT. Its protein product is CSVGGAVGDTQYF.

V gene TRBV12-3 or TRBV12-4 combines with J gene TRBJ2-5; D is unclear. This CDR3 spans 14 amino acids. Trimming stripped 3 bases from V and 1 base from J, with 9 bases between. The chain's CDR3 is CASSLRSTQETQYF. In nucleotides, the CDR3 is TGTGCCAGCAGTTTGCGGTCTACCCAAGAGACCCAGTACTTC.

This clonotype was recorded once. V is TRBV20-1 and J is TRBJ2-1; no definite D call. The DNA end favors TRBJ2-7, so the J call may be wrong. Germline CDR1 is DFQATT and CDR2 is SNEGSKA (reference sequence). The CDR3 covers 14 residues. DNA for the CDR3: TGCAGTGCTAGAAAAGGTAGCTCCTACAATGAGCAGTACTTC. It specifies CSARKGSSYNEQYF.

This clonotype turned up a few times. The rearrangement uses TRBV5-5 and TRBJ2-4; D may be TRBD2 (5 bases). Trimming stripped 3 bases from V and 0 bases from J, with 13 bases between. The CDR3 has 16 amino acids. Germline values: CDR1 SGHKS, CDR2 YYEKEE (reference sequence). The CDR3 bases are TGTGCCAGCAGCTCCGTGGGCGGGTTAGCCAAAAACATTCAGTACTTC. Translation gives CASSSVGGLAKNIQYF.

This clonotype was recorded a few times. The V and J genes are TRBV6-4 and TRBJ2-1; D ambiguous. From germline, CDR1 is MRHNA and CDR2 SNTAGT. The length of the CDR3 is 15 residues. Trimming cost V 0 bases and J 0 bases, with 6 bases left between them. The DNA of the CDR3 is TGTGCCAGCAGTGACTCGGCAGACTCCTACAATGAGCAGTTCTTC. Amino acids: CASSDSADSYNEQFF.